Below, 26 T cell receptor beta chains from the same sample are listed, as sequenced in a study of blood T cells in healthy people across ages. The authors ran a second PCR of about 7 to 11 cycles using a sample-barcoded 5' primer and a J-beta primer mix. MiXCR was run by TCRdb on the 5' RACE reads, yielding one entry per CDR3 protein. The sample records 650,000 to 800,000 distinct CDR3 sequences, approximately 48% being singletons. Sequenced material: blood. The origin of the receptors is a man aged 55 to 69 in good health.

This clonotype was seen once. The V and J genes are TRBV4-3 and TRBJ1-2, with D unresolved. This CDR3 is built from 17 residues. The germline V gene encodes CDR1 LGHNA and CDR2 YSLEER. V was cut by 4 bases and J by 0 bases, with 18 bases left in between. CDR3 DNA sequence: TGCGCCAGCAGCCGATCGACTAGAACAGCCCCTAACTATGGCTACACCTTC. It codes for CASSRSTRTAPNYGYTF.

V usage is TRBV6-2 or TRBV6-3 and J usage is TRBJ2-1, with unresolved D. V was trimmed by 2 bases and J by 8 bases, leaving 16 bases between them. This CDR3 region has 15 residues. Germline V gives CDR1 MNHEY, CDR2 SVGEGT. The CDR3 DNA follows: TGTGCCAGCAGTTACGGTGTGGTTCAGAGCTATGAGCAGTTCTTC. It translates to CASSYGVVQSYEQFF.

The chain links TRBV2 to TRBJ2-7; a possible D gene is TRBD1 (7 bases). V lost 6 bases, J lost 2 bases, and 20 bases lay in between. CDR1 and CDR2 from the germline V gene are SNHLY and FYNNEI. The CDR3 loop spans 16 amino acids. CDR3 region: CASRAGQPQTTYEQYF. CDR3 nucleotides: TGTGCCAGCAGGGCGGGACAGCCTCAAACTACCTACGAGCAGTACTTC. Variable domain in full (rest from reference TRBV2 and TRBJ2-7): EPEVTQTPSHQVTQMGQEVILRCVPISNHLYFYWYRQILGQKVEFLVSFYNNEISEKSEIFDDQFSVERPDGSNFTLKIRSTKLEDSAMYFCASRAGQPQTTYEQYFGPGTRLTVT.

The rearrangement uses TRBV4-1 and TRBJ2-1; D remains ambiguous. The germline gives CDR1 MGHRA, CDR2 YSYEKL. Trimming took off 1 base at V and 0 bases at J, with 10 bases between the two ends. CDR3 length: 16 amino acids. The chain's CDR3 is CASSQGRKSSYNEQFF. The DNA for the CDR3 is TGCGCCAGCAGCCAAGGGAGAAAGAGCTCCTACAATGAGCAGTTCTTC.

In its sample, this clonotype was seen a few times. The chain employs TRBV4-3 and TRBJ2-4; 11 nucleotides align to TRBD2. The CDR3 covers 18 residues. J lost 9 bases, V lost 0 bases, and 13 bases had no gene match. Germline values: CDR1 LGHNA, CDR2 YSLEER. Written as DNA, the CDR3 is TGCGCCAGCAGCCAAGATCCAGGGCTAGCGGGGGGTAGAGGCATTCAGTACTTC. Amino acids: CASSQDPGLAGGRGIQYF.

Many counts were recorded for this clonotype. The genes are TRBV5-1 and TRBJ2-1; D is perhaps TRBD2 (5 bases). V was trimmed by 0 bases and J by 3 bases, leaving 10 bases between them. The CDR3 is made up of 15 amino acids. Germline values: CDR1 SGHRS, CDR2 YFSETQ. The CDR3 protein is CASSLVGELYNEQFF. CDR3 coding DNA: TGCGCCAGCAGCTTGGTCGGGGAGCTCTACAATGAGCAGTTCTTC.

CDR3 bases: TGTGCCAGCAGTACCAGGGGGGGAGAAGAGACCCAGTACTTC. As protein: CASSTRGGEETQYF. The genes are TRBV28 and TRBJ2-7; D is possibly TRBD1 or TRBD2 (7 bases each). The tail of the sequence fits TRBJ2-5 better, so the J call may be wrong. The CDR3 spans 14 residues. Germline V CDR1 and CDR2: MDHEN, SYDVKM.

This chain connects TRBV4-3 to TRBJ1-2; possibly TRBD1 for D (5 bases). The CDR3 is 13 residues long. Looked up from germline, CDR1 is LGHNA and CDR2 is YSLEER. Trimming took 3 bases from V and 8 from J, leaving 13 bases between them. This CDR3 reads CASSHTTAGGYTF. As DNA, the CDR3 is TGCGCCAGCAGCCATACGACAGCGGGAGGCTACACCTTC.

The table lists this clonotype with a few counts. The V call is TRBV6-2 or TRBV6-3, the J call TRBJ2-7; D is uncertain. Trimming left V 4 bases short and J 2 bases short, with 9 bases between. The CDR3 has 13 amino acids. The germline V gene has CDR1 MNHEY and CDR2 SVGEGT. CDR3 region: CASSFSETYEQYF. The DNA of the CDR3 is TGTGCCAGCAGTTTCAGTGAGACCTACGAGCAGTACTTC.

This rearrangement joins TRBV11-2 to TRBJ2-3; D call uncertain. V was trimmed by 4 bases and J by 2 bases, leaving 16 bases between them. CDR3 size: 16 residues. Germline V gene lookup returns CDR1 SGHAT and CDR2 FQNNGV. The CDR3 here is CASSWRRVLDTDTQYF. The CDR3 DNA reads TGTGCCAGCAGCTGGCGTAGGGTATTGGACACAGATACGCAGTATTTT.

The chain uses TRBV20-1 and TRBJ1-2; 7 bases fit TRBD1. This CDR3 is built from 13 residues. Germline CDR1 DFQATT, CDR2 SNEGSKA (reference sequence). Trimming at V came to 5 bases and at J to 6 bases, leaving 9 bases not matched to a gene. Here the CDR3 reads CSADRQGRDGYTF. The CDR3 DNA is TGCAGTGCTGACCGACAGGGCAGGGATGGCTACACCTTC.

This clonotype has a handful of counts. Just one base apart from a much larger clone, this may be a read error. The chain links TRBV3-1 to TRBJ2-5; D uncertain. The DNA matches TRBJ2-7 better at its end, which makes the J call doubtful. From germline, CDR1 is LGHDT and CDR2 YNNKEL (reference sequence). This CDR3 is 13 amino acids long. The CDR3 protein is CACSQGPHSEQYF. The CDR3 nucleotides are TGTGCCTGCAGCCAAGGCCCCCATTCCGAGCAGTACTTC.

This clonotype was detected only a few times. This rearrangement joins TRBV29-1 to TRBJ2-7; TRBD1 agrees at 10 bases. The DNA end is more similar to TRBJ2-5, so the J call may be wrong. The CDR3 is made up of 14 amino acids. CDR1 is SQVTM, CDR2 ANQGSEA, per germline. CDR3 coding DNA: TGCAGCGTAGAGACAGGGGGCGGTTCGGAGACCCAGTACTTC. Translating it yields CSVETGGGSETQYF.

This sequence joins TRBV20-1 and TRBJ2-3; D call uncertain. V shed 0 bases and J shed 1 base, with 11 bases lying between them. Germline CDR1 is DFQATT and CDR2 is SNEGSKA (reference sequence). This CDR3 spans 15 amino acids. CDR3 nucleotides: TGCAGTGCTAGAGATCCTGCAGCGCGCACAGATACGCAGTATTTT. Amino acid sequence: CSARDPAARTDTQYF.

This CDR3 reads CASSRTSGGAVYEQYF. Written as DNA, the CDR3 is TGTGCCAGCAGTCGGACTAGCGGGGGGGCCGTCTACGAGCAGTACTTC. The chain recombines TRBV7-8 with TRBJ2-7; 15 nucleotides agree with TRBD2. Looked up from germline, CDR1 is SGHVS and CDR2 is FQNEAQ. This CDR3 region has 16 residues. Trimming cost V 6 bases and J 3 bases; bases outside gene matches: 6.

There are many counts of this clonotype. The chain carries TRBV12-3 or TRBV12-4 and TRBJ2-5; the D is unclear. The length of the CDR3 is 15 residues. Trimming took off 6 bases at V and 0 bases at J, with 14 bases between the two ends. CDR3 bases: TGTGCCAGCAGCCACCATACAGAGAACCAAGAGACCCAGTACTTC. It specifies CASSHHTENQETQYF.

The sample holds a few counts of this clonotype. The rearrangement uses TRBV6-5 and TRBJ2-7; TRBD2 matches at 11 bases. The CDR3 is made up of 15 amino acids. Looked up from germline, CDR1 is MNHEY and CDR2 is SVGAGI. V dropped 6 bases and J dropped 2; count of bases not matched to a gene: 6. In DNA form, the CDR3 reads TGTGCCAGCAGCTACGCTAGCGGGGGGACCTACGAGCAGTACTTC. This gives the protein CASSYASGGTYEQYF.

Points on this clonotype: Mismatch with germline at one junction end may stem from a read error. The V and J genes are TRBV5-5 and TRBJ1-5; no reliable D call. CDR1 is SGHKS, CDR2 YYEKEE, per germline (reference sequence). The CDR3 sequence is 13 residues long. CDR3 protein: CASSQDLNQSQHF. CDR3 nucleotides: TGTGCCAGCAGCCAAGACCTTAATCAGTCCCAGCATTTT.

This clonotype appeared a few times. The V and J genes are TRBV27 and TRBJ2-1; D possibly corresponds to TRBD2 (6 bases). The CDR3 consists of 16 residues. In germline, CDR1 is MNHEY, CDR2 SMNVEV (reference sequence). V dropped 1 base and J dropped 4 bases, with 14 bases sitting between them. The CDR3 DNA follows: TGTGCCAGCAGTTTATACCTAGCGACTCGGTACAATGAGCAGTTCTTC. This sequence encodes CASSLYLATRYNEQFF.

The chain uses TRBV3-1 and TRBJ1-6; D ambiguous. The CDR3 is 15 amino acids. Trimming shortened V by 1 base and J by 5 bases, and 9 bases separated the two germline ends. Germline CDR1 and CDR2: LGHDT and YNNKEL (reference sequence). The CDR3 sequence is CASSQGRLDNSPLHF. The CDR3 DNA sequence: TGTGCCAGCAGCCAAGGCCGACTCGATAATTCACCCCTCCACTTT.

This clonotype came up once. V and J are TRBV9 and TRBJ2-5; unclear D gene. The end of the DNA fits TRBJ2-7 better, so the J call may be wrong. The V gene's germline CDR1 is SGDLS and CDR2 YYNGEE. CDR3 size: 14 residues. CDR3 amino acids: CASSVGSQSYEQYF. The CDR3 bases are TGTGCCAGCAGCGTAGGATCGCAGTCCTACGAGCAGTACTTC.

The chain uses TRBV7-9 and TRBJ2-1, with no clear D. The CDR3 is 11 residues long. The V and J ends lost 3 bases and 8 bases respectively, with 5 bases between them. Looked up from germline, CDR1 is SEHNR and CDR2 is FQNEAQ (reference sequence). The CDR3 protein is CASSLGHEQFF. The CDR3 nucleotides are TGTGCCAGCAGCTTGGGCCATGAGCAGTTCTTC.

V and J are TRBV13 and TRBJ2-2; D gene unclear. The CDR3 contains 16 residues. In germline, CDR1 is PRHDT, CDR2 FYEKMQ (reference sequence). V was shortened by 2 bases and J by 1 base, with 11 bases between the two germline ends. CDR3 in amino acids: CASSLLQAVNTGELFF. DNA of the CDR3: TGTGCCAGCAGCTTACTCCAGGCCGTGAACACCGGGGAGCTGTTTTTT.

The V and J genes are TRBV6-2 or TRBV6-3 and TRBJ2-1, with D possibly being TRBD1 (5 bases). Per the germline V gene, CDR1 is MNHEY and CDR2 is SVGEGT. V gave up 2 bases and J gave up 5 bases, with 16 bases separating them. The CDR3 has 16 residues. CDR3 DNA: TGTGCCAGCAGTTACGCCAGGGTGGGATCCAACAATGAGCAGTTCTTC. Translated: CASSYARVGSNNEQFF.

V and J are TRBV5-1 and TRBJ1-1, with 7 bases matching TRBD1. The V gene end was trimmed by 4 bases and the J gene end by 6 bases; junction bases not matched to a gene: 9. Germline values: CDR1 SGHRS, CDR2 YFSETQ. The CDR3 runs to 14 residues. DNA of the CDR3: TGCGCCAGCAGCACCAAGGGGGCGGAGGCTGAAGCTTTCTTT. Its translation is CASSTKGAEAEAFF.

The V and J genes are TRBV5-1 and TRBJ1-2; maybe TRBD1 (6 bases). Germline lookup yields CDR1 SGHRS and CDR2 YFSETQ. The V and J ends lost 0 bases and 4 bases respectively, with 13 bases between them. The length of the CDR3 is 15 residues. CDR3 sequence: CASSLDREKVYGYTF. Written as DNA, the CDR3 is TGCGCCAGCAGCTTGGACAGGGAAAAGGTCTATGGCTACACCTTC.